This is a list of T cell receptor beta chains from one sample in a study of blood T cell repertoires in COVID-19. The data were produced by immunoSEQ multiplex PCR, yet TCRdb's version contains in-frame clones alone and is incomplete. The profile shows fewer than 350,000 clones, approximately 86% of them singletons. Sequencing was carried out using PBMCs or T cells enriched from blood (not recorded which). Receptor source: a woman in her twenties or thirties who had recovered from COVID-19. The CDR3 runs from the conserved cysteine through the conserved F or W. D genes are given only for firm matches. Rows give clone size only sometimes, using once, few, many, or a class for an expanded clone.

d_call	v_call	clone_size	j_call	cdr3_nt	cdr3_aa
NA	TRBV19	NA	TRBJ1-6	TGTGCCAGTAGTAGAACGGTTTCCCTTAATTCACCCCTCCACTTT	CASSRTVSLNSPLHF
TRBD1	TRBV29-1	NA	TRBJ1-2	TGCAGCGCCGACGGACAGGGTCCCTATGGCTACACCTTC	CSADGQGPYGYTF
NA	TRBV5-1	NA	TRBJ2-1	TGCGCCAGCAGCTTCGCTGGGATGGGAGCCTACAATGAGCAGTTCTTC	CASSFAGMGAYNEQFF
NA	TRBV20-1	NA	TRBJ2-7	TGCAGTGCCGCGGTTAACGAGCAGTACTTC	CSAAVNEQYF
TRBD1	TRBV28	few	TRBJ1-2	TGTGCCAGCAGTTCTTACCCGCCGGGGACAGACCTTTATGGCTACACCTTC	CASSSYPPGTDLYGYTF
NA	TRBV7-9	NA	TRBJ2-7	TGTGCCAGCAGCTTAGTCCAGGGTCCCTCCTACGAGCAGTACTTC	CASSLVQGPSYEQYF
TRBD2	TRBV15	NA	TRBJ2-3	TGTGCCACCAGCAGAGGGGCTAGCGGGAGGACAGATACGCAGTATTTT	CATSRGASGRTDTQYF
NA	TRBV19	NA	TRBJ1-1	TGTGCCAGTAGTATAGCGGAGGCGGTGGGCACTGAAGCTTTCTTT	CASSIAEAVGTEAFF
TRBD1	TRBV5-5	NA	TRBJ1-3	TGTGCCAGCAGGAGAGGGTGGACAGGGGCGAGCCTCTCTGGAAACACCATATATTTT	CASRRGWTGASLSGNTIYF
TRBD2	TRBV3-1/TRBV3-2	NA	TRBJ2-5	TGTGCCAGCAGCCAAGCGCTAGCGGGGGTCCCGGCCCAGTACTTC	CASSQALAGVPAQYF
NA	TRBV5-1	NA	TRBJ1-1	TGCGCCAGCAGCTTGTCAGTGAACACTGAAGCTTTCTTT	CASSLSVNTEAFF
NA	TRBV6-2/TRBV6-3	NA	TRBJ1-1	TGTGCCAGCAGTTACTCGATGGGGCTCGGCCCCGAAGCTGAAGCTTTCTTT	CASSYSMGLGPEAEAFF
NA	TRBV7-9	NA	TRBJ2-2	TGTGCCAGCAGCCCAGTTGGGACTGTCACCGGGGAGCTGTTTTTT	CASSPVGTVTGELFF
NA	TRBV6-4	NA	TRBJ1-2	TGTGCCAGCAGTCTACAGGGCTATGGCTACACCTTC	CASSLQGYGYTF
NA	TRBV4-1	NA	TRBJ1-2	TGCGCCAGCAGCCAAGAGGGGCTGTATGGCTACACCTTC	CASSQEGLYGYTF
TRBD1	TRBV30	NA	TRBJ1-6	TGTGCCTGGAGTTCGTACGGGACAGTATACTCGCCCCTCCACTTT	CAWSSYGTVYSPLHF
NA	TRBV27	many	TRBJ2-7	TGTGCCAGCAGTTCTGGAGCCGCTTCCACCTACGAGCAGTACTTC	CASSSGAASTYEQYF
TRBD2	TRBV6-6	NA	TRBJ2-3	TGTGCCAGCAGTCTTGTTGCGGGGGGAGCGGGGCCAGATACGCAGTATTTT	CASSLVAGGAGPDTQYF
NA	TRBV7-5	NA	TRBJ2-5	TGTGTCAGAAGCTTAGTACTGTATCAACTACTACACCAAGAGACCCAGTACTTC	CVRSLVLYQLLHQETQYF
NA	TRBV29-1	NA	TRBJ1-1	TGCAGCGTTGTACCCCTCGGCACTGAAGCTTTCTTT	CSVVPLGTEAFF